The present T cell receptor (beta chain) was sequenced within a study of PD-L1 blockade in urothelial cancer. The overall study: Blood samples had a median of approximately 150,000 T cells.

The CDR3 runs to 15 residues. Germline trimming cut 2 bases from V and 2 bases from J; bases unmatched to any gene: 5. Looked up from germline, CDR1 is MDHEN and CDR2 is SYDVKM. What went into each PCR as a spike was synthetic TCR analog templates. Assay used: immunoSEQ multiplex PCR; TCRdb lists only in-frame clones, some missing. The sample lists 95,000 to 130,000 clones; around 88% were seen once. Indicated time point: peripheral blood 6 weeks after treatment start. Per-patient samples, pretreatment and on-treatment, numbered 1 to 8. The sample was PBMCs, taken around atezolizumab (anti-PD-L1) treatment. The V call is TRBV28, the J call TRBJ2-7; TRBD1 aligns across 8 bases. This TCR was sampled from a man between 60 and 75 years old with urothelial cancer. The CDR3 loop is CASSLQGALTYEQYF. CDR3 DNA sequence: TGTGCCAGCAGTTTACAGGGGGCGCTTACCTACGAGCAGTACTTC.